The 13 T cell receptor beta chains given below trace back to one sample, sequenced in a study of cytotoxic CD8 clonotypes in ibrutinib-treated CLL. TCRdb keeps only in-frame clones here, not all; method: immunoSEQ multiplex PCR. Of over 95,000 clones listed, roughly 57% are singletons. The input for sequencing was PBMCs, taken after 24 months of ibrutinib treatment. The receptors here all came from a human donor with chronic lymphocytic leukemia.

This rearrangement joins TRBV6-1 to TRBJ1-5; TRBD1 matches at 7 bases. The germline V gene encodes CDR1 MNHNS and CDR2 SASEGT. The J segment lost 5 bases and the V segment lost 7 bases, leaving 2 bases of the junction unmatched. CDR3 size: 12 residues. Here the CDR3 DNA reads TGTGCCAGCAACAGGGGATATCAGCCCCAGCATTTT. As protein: CASNRGYQPQHF.

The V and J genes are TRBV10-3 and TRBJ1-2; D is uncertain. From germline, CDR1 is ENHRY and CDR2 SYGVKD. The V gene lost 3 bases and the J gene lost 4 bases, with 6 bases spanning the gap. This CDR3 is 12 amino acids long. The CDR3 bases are TGTGCCATCAGTGACAATCGCTATGGCTACACCTTC. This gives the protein CAISDNRYGYTF.

CDR3 sequence reads: CASSAGNSPLHF. The CDR3 region has the DNA TGTGCCAGCAGTGCCGGGAATTCACCCCTCCACTTT. The V gene is TRBV6-6, the J gene TRBJ1-6; D gene unclear. The CDR3 totals 12 residues. With 5 bases removed from V and 7 bases from J, the gap between germline ends came to 6 bases. The germline gives CDR1 MNHNY, CDR2 SVGAGI (reference sequence).

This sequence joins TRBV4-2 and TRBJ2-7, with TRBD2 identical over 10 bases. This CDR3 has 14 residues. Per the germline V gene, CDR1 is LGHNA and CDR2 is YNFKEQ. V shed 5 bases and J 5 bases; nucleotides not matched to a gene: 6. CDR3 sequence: CASSLRLAGDEQYF. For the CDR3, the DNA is TGTGCCAGCAGCTTGAGGCTAGCGGGGGACGAGCAGTACTTC.

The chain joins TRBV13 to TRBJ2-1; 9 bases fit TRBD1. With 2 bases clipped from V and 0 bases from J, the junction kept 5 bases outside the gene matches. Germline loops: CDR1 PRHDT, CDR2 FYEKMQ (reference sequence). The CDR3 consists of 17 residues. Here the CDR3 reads CASSLWGQGSSYNEQFF. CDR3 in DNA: TGTGCCAGCAGCTTATGGGGACAGGGCAGCTCCTACAATGAGCAGTTCTTC.

The CDR3 bases are TGTGCCAGCAGCCAAGATTTCATAGAGACCCAGTACTTC. Translated, it gives CASSQDFIETQYF. This sequence joins TRBV14 and TRBJ2-5; D remains unclear. V dropped 0 bases and J dropped 4 bases, with 6 bases sitting between them. Germline CDR1 reads SGHDN; CDR2 reads FVKESK. The CDR3 runs 13 residues.

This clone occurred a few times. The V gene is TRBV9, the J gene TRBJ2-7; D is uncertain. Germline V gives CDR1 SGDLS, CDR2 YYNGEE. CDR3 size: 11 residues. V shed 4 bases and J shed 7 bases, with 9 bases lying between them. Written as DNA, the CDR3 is TGTGCCAGCAGCAGAGACGAAGAGCAGTACTTC. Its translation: CASSRDEEQYF.

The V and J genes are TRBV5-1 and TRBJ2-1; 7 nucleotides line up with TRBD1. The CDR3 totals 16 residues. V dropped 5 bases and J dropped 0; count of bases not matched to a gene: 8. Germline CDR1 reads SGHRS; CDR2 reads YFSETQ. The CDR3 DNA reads TGCGCCAGCAGGCCTACAGGGGCGAGCTCCTACAATGAGCAGTTCTTC. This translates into CASRPTGASSYNEQFF. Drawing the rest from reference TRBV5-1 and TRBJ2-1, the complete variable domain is KAGVTQTPRYLIKTRGQQVTLSCSPISGHRSVSWYQQTPGQGLQFLFEYFSETQRNKGNFPGRFSGRQFSNSRSEMNVSTLELGDSALYLCASRPTGASSYNEQFFGPGTRLTVL.

The CDR3 nucleotides read TGTGCCAGCAGTGTGAACGGACATAGCAATCAGCCCCAGCATTTT. Amino acid sequence: CASSVNGHSNQPQHF. The rearrangement joins TRBV2 to TRBJ1-5; weak D call: TRBD1 (5 bases). The V gene's germline CDR1 is SNHLY and CDR2 FYNNEI. This CDR3 has 15 residues. Trimming removed 4 bases at V and 0 bases at J, with 10 bases between.

Here the CDR3 reads CASSVESGTSGGYRDTQYF. The CDR3 DNA follows: TGTGCCAGCAGCGTAGAATCGGGGACTAGCGGGGGGTACAGGGATACGCAGTATTTT. The chain is built from TRBV9 and TRBJ2-3, with TRBD2 matching over 15 bases. The ends lost 0 bases at V and 6 bases at J; junction bases unmatched: 11. The CDR3 sequence is 19 residues long. From germline, CDR1 is SGDLS and CDR2 YYNGEE.

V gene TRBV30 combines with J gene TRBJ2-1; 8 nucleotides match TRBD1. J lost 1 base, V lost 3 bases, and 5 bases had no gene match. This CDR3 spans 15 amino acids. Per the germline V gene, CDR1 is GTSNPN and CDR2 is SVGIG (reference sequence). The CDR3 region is CAWRSRQGSYNEQFF. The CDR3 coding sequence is TGTGCCTGGAGAAGTAGACAGGGGTCCTACAATGAGCAGTTCTTC.

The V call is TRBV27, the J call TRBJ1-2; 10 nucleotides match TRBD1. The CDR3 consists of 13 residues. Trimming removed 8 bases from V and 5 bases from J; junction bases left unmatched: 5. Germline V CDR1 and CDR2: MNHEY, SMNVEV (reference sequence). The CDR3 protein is CASGTGVEYGYTF. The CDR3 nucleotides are TGTGCCAGCGGGACAGGGGTTGAGTATGGCTACACCTTC.

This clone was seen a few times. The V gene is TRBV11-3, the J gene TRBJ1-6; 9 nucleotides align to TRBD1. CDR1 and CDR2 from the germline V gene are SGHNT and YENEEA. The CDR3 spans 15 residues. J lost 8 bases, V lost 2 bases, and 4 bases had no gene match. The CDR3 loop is CASSLQTGGDSPLHF. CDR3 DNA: TGTGCCAGCAGCTTACAGACAGGGGGTGATTCACCCCTCCACTTT.